Listed below are T cell receptor beta chains from one sample, sequenced in a study of shared clonotypes between healthy human individuals. TCRdb keeps only in-frame clones here, not all; method: immunoSEQ multiplex PCR. This table holds 550,000 to 800,000 clones, 80% to 95% found once. The sample taken for sequencing was memory CD8+ T cells from PBMCs. These TCRs come from a man younger than 35 in good health. Some clones in this sample may be carry-over from other donors' samples. Both conserved end residues are part of each CDR3. Fields, in order: clone size, J gene, V gene, D gene, CDR3 protein, CDR3 DNA. The D gene is left open where the match is weak. Size tells how often a clone was seen (once, few, many) or the class of an expanded clone, and some rows leave it out.

clone size: once
J gene: TRBJ1-1
V gene: TRBV5-1
D gene: NA
CDR3 protein: CASSLSGTLAAFF
CDR3 DNA: TGCGCCAGCAGCTTAAGCGGTACTTTGGCAGCTTTCTTT

clone size: NA
J gene: TRBJ2-6
V gene: TRBV7-8
D gene: NA
CDR3 protein: CASSLGGSGANVLTF
CDR3 DNA: TGTGCCAGCAGCTTAGGGGGCTCTGGGGCCAACGTCCTGACTTTC

clone size: NA
J gene: TRBJ2-7
V gene: TRBV19
D gene: NA
CDR3 protein: CASSIDHEGRSSYEQYF
CDR3 DNA: TGTGCCAGTAGTATAGATCACGAGGGGCGCAGCTCCTACGAGCAGTACTTC

clone size: NA
J gene: TRBJ2-7
V gene: TRBV19
D gene: TRBD2
CDR3 protein: CASSIAGGYEQYF
CDR3 DNA: TGTGCCAGTAGTATAGCGGGGGGGTACGAGCAGTACTTC

clone size: NA
J gene: TRBJ2-2
V gene: TRBV5-4
D gene: TRBD2
CDR3 protein: CASRGLAEGTGELFF
CDR3 DNA: TGTGCCAGCAGGGGACTAGCGGAGGGAACCGGGGAGCTGTTTTTT

clone size: once
J gene: TRBJ2-7
V gene: TRBV27
D gene: NA
CDR3 protein: CASPRGVSAQYF
CDR3 DNA: TGTGCCAGCCCCCGAGGGGTTTCGGCGCAGTACTTC

clone size: NA
J gene: TRBJ2-3
V gene: TRBV15
D gene: TRBD2
CDR3 protein: CATSRDLREGTLDTQYF
CDR3 DNA: TGTGCCACCAGCAGAGATCTCCGGGAGGGGACTCTGGATACGCAGTATTTT

clone size: NA
J gene: TRBJ2-6
V gene: TRBV6-1
D gene: NA
CDR3 protein: CASDRLSGANVLTF
CDR3 DNA: TGTGCCAGCGACAGGCTCTCTGGGGCCAACGTCCTGACTTTC

clone size: once
J gene: TRBJ2-7
V gene: TRBV5-4
D gene: NA
CDR3 protein: CASSFPRPPSWAYEQYF
CDR3 DNA: TGTGCCAGCAGCTTCCCTCGACCTCCCAGCTGGGCCTACGAGCAGTACTTC

clone size: few
J gene: TRBJ1-4
V gene: TRBV29-1
D gene: NA
CDR3 protein: CSVYQTGVLFF
CDR3 DNA: TGCAGCGTGTACCAAACCGGTGTACTGTTTTTT

clone size: NA
J gene: TRBJ2-7
V gene: TRBV5-6
D gene: NA
CDR3 protein: CASSFRVSSYEQYF
CDR3 DNA: TGTGCCAGCAGCTTCAGGGTGAGCTCCTACGAGCAGTACTTC

clone size: NA
J gene: TRBJ2-7
V gene: TRBV18
D gene: TRBD2
CDR3 protein: CASSPSRGEESYEQYF
CDR3 DNA: TGTGCCAGCTCACCCTCCCGGGGGGAGGAGTCCTACGAGCAGTACTTC

clone size: NA
J gene: TRBJ2-5
V gene: TRBV5-8
D gene: TRBD2
CDR3 protein: CASSQWEGVQETQYF
CDR3 DNA: TGTGCCAGCAGCCAATGGGAGGGAGTCCAAGAGACCCAGTACTTC

clone size: NA
J gene: TRBJ2-7
V gene: TRBV7-9
D gene: TRBD2
CDR3 protein: CASSSGLAGDPSYEQYF
CDR3 DNA: TGTGCCAGCAGCTCGGGACTAGCGGGAGACCCATCCTACGAGCAGTACTTC

clone size: NA
J gene: TRBJ2-7
V gene: TRBV19
D gene: NA
CDR3 protein: CASSIDRGGATYEQYF
CDR3 DNA: TGTGCCAGTAGTATTGATAGAGGGGGAGCTACCTACGAGCAGTACTTC

clone size: NA
J gene: TRBJ2-1
V gene: TRBV5-4
D gene: NA
CDR3 protein: CASSQEGEQFF
CDR3 DNA: TGTGCCAGCAGCCAGGAGGGTGAGCAGTTCTTC

clone size: once
J gene: TRBJ2-1
V gene: TRBV7-9
D gene: NA
CDR3 protein: CASSSSGGLNEQFF
CDR3 DNA: TGTGCCAGCAGCTCATCAGGGGGGCTCAATGAGCAGTTCTTC

clone size: NA
J gene: TRBJ1-3
V gene: TRBV28
D gene: NA
CDR3 protein: CASSYPVKGVYYGNTIYF
CDR3 DNA: TGTGCCAGCAGTTACCCCGTGAAGGGGGTTTATTATGGAAACACCATATATTTT

clone size: NA
J gene: TRBJ1-2
V gene: TRBV28
D gene: TRBD1
CDR3 protein: CASSFSGQGAPSYGYTF
CDR3 DNA: TGTGCCAGCAGTTTTAGCGGACAGGGGGCCCCGAGTTATGGCTACACCTTC

clone size: NA
J gene: TRBJ2-1
V gene: TRBV7-9
D gene: TRBD2
CDR3 protein: CASSSRTSGNNEQFF
CDR3 DNA: TGTGCCAGCAGCTCAAGAACTAGCGGAAACAATGAGCAGTTCTTC

clone size: NA
J gene: TRBJ2-1
V gene: TRBV9
D gene: TRBD2
CDR3 protein: CASTPLREGSYNEQFF
CDR3 DNA: TGTGCCAGCACCCCACTCCGGGAGGGCTCCTACAATGAGCAGTTCTTC

clone size: NA
J gene: TRBJ2-1
V gene: TRBV9
D gene: TRBD2
CDR3 protein: CASSQGLAGDGAFREQFF
CDR3 DNA: TGTGCCAGCAGCCAAGGACTAGCGGGAGACGGGGCATTTCGTGAGCAGTTCTTC

clone size: NA
J gene: TRBJ2-7
V gene: TRBV5-4
D gene: NA
CDR3 protein: CASSWRAESYEQYF
CDR3 DNA: TGTGCCAGCAGCTGGAGGGCGGAATCCTACGAGCAGTACTTC

clone size: NA
J gene: TRBJ2-3
V gene: TRBV30
D gene: NA
CDR3 protein: CAWSRSADTQYF
CDR3 DNA: TGTGCCTGGAGCAGGTCGGCGGATACGCAGTATTTT

clone size: NA
J gene: TRBJ2-7
V gene: TRBV29-1
D gene: TRBD2
CDR3 protein: CSVRGSSYEQYF
CDR3 DNA: TGCAGCGTTCGCGGGAGCTCCTACGAGCAGTACTTC

clone size: NA
J gene: TRBJ2-7
V gene: TRBV12-5
D gene: TRBD2
CDR3 protein: CASAAGGPSYEQYF
CDR3 DNA: TGTGCTAGTGCCGCGGGAGGGCCCTCCTACGAGCAGTACTTC

clone size: NA
J gene: TRBJ1-3
V gene: TRBV2
D gene: NA
CDR3 protein: CASRMGDRSGNTIYF
CDR3 DNA: TGTGCCAGCAGGATGGGGGATCGGTCTGGAAACACCATATATTTT